This T cell receptor (beta chain) appears in the sequencing data of a study of tumor-infiltrating lymphocytes in primary liver carcinoma. Study observations and caveats: Whereas tumor region pairs overlapped more, tumor-adjacent and tumor-blood pairs overlapped less.

Concerning this clonotype itself: Its antigen is as yet unknown.

Scientists recovered RNA and DNA together from roughly 20-30 mg of unsorted bulk tissue. Patients had chronic HBV infection and were treatment-naive. The investigators made TCR beta cDNA from approximately 510 ng total RNA, using a constant-region primer. It was through three nested multiplex PCR rounds of slightly modified ARM-PCR that TCR beta libraries arose. TRBV1-TRBV30 forward primers paired with a C-beta reverse primer drove the first two PCR rounds, roughly 9 cycles each. TCRdb passed the multiplex PCR reads through MiXCR, listing each CDR3 protein once. This sample yields about 75,000 distinct CDR3 sequences, of which approximately 62% are seen a single time; 26% belongs to the top ten. Germline V gene data show CDR1 as LGHNA and CDR2 as YSLEER. The CDR3 sequence is 15 residues long. Trimming took off 8 bases at V and 4 bases at J, with 21 bases between the two ends.

Sequencing was done on a sample of tumor-adjacent normal liver tissue. The receptor's source is a man aged 40-49 years with primary liver carcinoma and hepatitis B virus infection. The chain couples TRBV4-3 to TRBJ2-7; tentative D call: TRBD1 (6 bases). The CDR3, as DNA: TGCGCCAGCGACCTCGAAGGGACAACAGCTTACGAGCAGTACTTC. It yields the protein CASDLEGTTAYEQYF.